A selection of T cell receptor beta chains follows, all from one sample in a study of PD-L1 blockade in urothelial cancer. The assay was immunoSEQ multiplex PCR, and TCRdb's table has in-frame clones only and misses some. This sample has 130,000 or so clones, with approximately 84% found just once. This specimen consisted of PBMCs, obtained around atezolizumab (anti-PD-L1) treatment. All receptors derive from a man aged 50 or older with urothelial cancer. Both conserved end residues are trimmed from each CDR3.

CDR3 protein: ASSRVGGTFDEQF
J gene: TRBJ2-1
V gene: TRBV7-8
CDR3 length: 13

CDR3 protein: ASSQGNEQF
J gene: TRBJ2-1
V gene: TRBV9
CDR3 length: 9

CDR3 protein: ASSAEYRGEQY
J gene: TRBJ2-7
V gene: TRBV9
CDR3 length: 11

CDR3 protein: ASSLIAGGTGYT
J gene: TRBJ1-2
V gene: TRBV27
CDR3 length: 12

CDR3 protein: ASSDYNGTYEQY
J gene: TRBJ2-7
V gene: TRBV6-4
CDR3 length: 12

CDR3 protein: ASSPGTSGTLDTQY
J gene: TRBJ2-3
V gene: TRBV5-1
CDR3 length: 14

CDR3 protein: ASTLGVRTEAF
J gene: TRBJ1-1
V gene: TRBV6-6
CDR3 length: 11

CDR3 protein: AISWGDTEAF
J gene: TRBJ1-1
V gene: TRBV10-3
CDR3 length: 10

CDR3 protein: ASSAGQGRAETQY
J gene: TRBJ2-5
V gene: TRBV6-1
CDR3 length: 13

CDR3 protein: ASSLGQVAYEQY
J gene: TRBJ2-7
V gene: TRBV28
CDR3 length: 12

CDR3 protein: ASTTHDRAISGNTIY
J gene: TRBJ1-3
V gene: TRBV19
CDR3 length: 15

CDR3 protein: ASSLNIGTSGKGIQY
J gene: TRBJ2-4
V gene: TRBV11-2
CDR3 length: 15

CDR3 protein: ASSPPDSEKLF
J gene: TRBJ1-4
V gene: TRBV5-1
CDR3 length: 11

CDR3 protein: ASNGQFTSPLH
J gene: TRBJ1-6
V gene: TRBV2
CDR3 length: 11

CDR3 protein: ASSSGQEQETQY
J gene: TRBJ2-5
V gene: TRBV5-1
CDR3 length: 12

CDR3 protein: ASSPARGGSNEQF
J gene: TRBJ2-1
V gene: TRBV11-2
CDR3 length: 13

CDR3 protein: ASSSGGLAGQETQY
J gene: TRBJ2-5
V gene: TRBV5-4
CDR3 length: 14

CDR3 protein: ASSQDSRDTEAF
J gene: TRBJ1-1
V gene: TRBV4-2
CDR3 length: 12

CDR3 protein: ASSQWLANTGELF
J gene: TRBJ2-2
V gene: TRBV4-2
CDR3 length: 13

CDR3 protein: ASSGGGEETQY
J gene: TRBJ2-5
V gene: TRBV9
CDR3 length: 11

CDR3 protein: ASSSAASGRAHEQY
J gene: TRBJ2-7
V gene: TRBV27
CDR3 length: 14

CDR3 protein: ASSVAAGGGRETQY
J gene: TRBJ2-5
V gene: TRBV9
CDR3 length: 14

CDR3 protein: ASSYAVAGGPDTQY
J gene: TRBJ2-3
V gene: TRBV6-5
CDR3 length: 14

CDR3 protein: ASSPGAANSPLH
J gene: TRBJ1-6
V gene: TRBV6-5
CDR3 length: 12

CDR3 protein: ASSFRLNSNQPQH
J gene: TRBJ1-5
V gene: TRBV6-5
CDR3 length: 13

CDR3 protein: ASSVRPDLAGDVEQY
J gene: TRBJ2-7
V gene: TRBV19
CDR3 length: 15

CDR3 protein: ASSGGQGSSSYEQY
J gene: TRBJ2-7
V gene: TRBV2
CDR3 length: 14

CDR3 protein: ASSYRPTSGYEQY
J gene: TRBJ2-7
V gene: TRBV6-5
CDR3 length: 13

CDR3 protein: ASSYAGTQGVGQPQH
J gene: TRBJ1-5
V gene: TRBV28
CDR3 length: 15

CDR3 protein: ASSFRGAGETQY
J gene: TRBJ2-5
V gene: TRBV7-2
CDR3 length: 12

CDR3 protein: ATSREAGKLF
J gene: TRBJ1-4
V gene: TRBV15
CDR3 length: 10

CDR3 protein: ASYPTSGLAHEQY
J gene: TRBJ2-7
V gene: TRBV5-1
CDR3 length: 13

CDR3 protein: AWSWGDSLSGANVLT
J gene: TRBJ2-6
V gene: TRBV30
CDR3 length: 15

CDR3 protein: ASSLAASVTSASYEQY
J gene: TRBJ2-7
V gene: TRBV7-2
CDR3 length: 16

CDR3 protein: ASSRDRIRTEAF
J gene: TRBJ1-1
V gene: TRBV5-4
CDR3 length: 12

CDR3 protein: ASSFLIGELF
J gene: TRBJ2-2
V gene: TRBV6-5
CDR3 length: 10

CDR3 protein: ASSGQGREKLF
J gene: TRBJ1-4
V gene: TRBV5-1
CDR3 length: 11

CDR3 protein: AWNNRGLNSPLH
J gene: TRBJ1-6
V gene: TRBV30
CDR3 length: 12

CDR3 protein: ASSQTPGAGLHEQY
J gene: TRBJ2-7
V gene: TRBV4-1
CDR3 length: 14

CDR3 protein: ASKPNTGGAWDTQY
J gene: TRBJ2-3
V gene: TRBV6-6
CDR3 length: 14

CDR3 protein: AKETGKGNQPQH
J gene: TRBJ1-5
V gene: TRBV19
CDR3 length: 12

CDR3 protein: ASSPSGYEQY
J gene: TRBJ2-7
V gene: TRBV11-2
CDR3 length: 10

CDR3 protein: ASSYVGLQAQY
J gene: TRBJ2-5
V gene: TRBV11-2
CDR3 length: 11

CDR3 protein: ASRQGAGEQY
J gene: TRBJ2-7
V gene: TRBV28
CDR3 length: 10

CDR3 protein: ASSVGQGLDTGELF
J gene: TRBJ2-2
V gene: TRBV9
CDR3 length: 14

CDR3 protein: SAPYNQQY
J gene: TRBJ2-7
V gene: TRBV20-1
CDR3 length: 8

CDR3 protein: ASSLSTSGRFNEQF
J gene: TRBJ2-1
V gene: TRBV7-3
CDR3 length: 14

CDR3 protein: ASSLAQGVGEQF
J gene: TRBJ2-1
V gene: TRBV7-6
CDR3 length: 12

CDR3 protein: ASSEGQSRF
J gene: TRBJ2-1
V gene: TRBV6-1
CDR3 length: 9

CDR3 protein: ASSLSTSNNEQF
J gene: TRBJ2-1
V gene: TRBV7-9
CDR3 length: 12

CDR3 protein: ASTLNTEAF
J gene: TRBJ1-1
V gene: TRBV10-2
CDR3 length: 9

CDR3 protein: AISDTGGSYNEQF
J gene: TRBJ2-1
V gene: TRBV10-3
CDR3 length: 13

CDR3 protein: ASSARQTPNEKLF
J gene: TRBJ1-4
V gene: TRBV9
CDR3 length: 13

CDR3 protein: ASSPPARSYEQY
J gene: TRBJ2-7
V gene: TRBV18
CDR3 length: 12

CDR3 protein: ASSHRAETQY
J gene: TRBJ2-5
V gene: TRBV7-2
CDR3 length: 10

CDR3 protein: ASSSRGHTDTQY
J gene: TRBJ2-3
V gene: TRBV19
CDR3 length: 12

CDR3 protein: ASSVGTGGTYEQY
J gene: TRBJ2-7
V gene: TRBV7-3
CDR3 length: 13

CDR3 protein: ASSRQTVTGELF
J gene: TRBJ2-2
V gene: TRBV27
CDR3 length: 12

CDR3 protein: ASSGDAFTDTQY
J gene: TRBJ2-3
V gene: TRBV11-3
CDR3 length: 12

CDR3 protein: ASRPGTGGISTDTQY
J gene: TRBJ2-3
V gene: TRBV28
CDR3 length: 15